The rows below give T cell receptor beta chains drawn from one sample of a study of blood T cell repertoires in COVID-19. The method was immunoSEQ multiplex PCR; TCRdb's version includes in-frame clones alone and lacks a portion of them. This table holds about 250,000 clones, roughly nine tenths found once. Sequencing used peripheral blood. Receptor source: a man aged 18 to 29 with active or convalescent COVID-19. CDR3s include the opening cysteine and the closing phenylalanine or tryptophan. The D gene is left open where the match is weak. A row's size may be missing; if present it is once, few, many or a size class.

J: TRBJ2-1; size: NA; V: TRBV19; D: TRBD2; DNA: TGTGCCAGTAGTATAGGCTCGGGACTAGCGGGGGGCAATGAGCAGTTCTTC; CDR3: CASSIGSGLAGGNEQFF
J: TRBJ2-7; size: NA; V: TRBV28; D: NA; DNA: TGTGCCAGCAATCCGAACACGGAGGGTTTCCTACGAGCGCAGTACTTC; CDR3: CASNPNTEGFLRAQYF
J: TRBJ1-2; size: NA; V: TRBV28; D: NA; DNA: TGTGCCAGCAGCCGCGGCTATGGCTACACCTTC; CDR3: CASSRGYGYTF
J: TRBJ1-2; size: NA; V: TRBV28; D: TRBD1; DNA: TGTGCCAGCAGCCTTACGGACAGGGCAAATGGCTACACCTTC; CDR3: CASSLTDRANGYTF
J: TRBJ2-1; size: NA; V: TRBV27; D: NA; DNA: TGTGCCAGCAGTTACCTAGGGGGACCCCCTCCGGGGAATGAGCAGTTCTTC; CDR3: CASSYLGGPPPGNEQFF
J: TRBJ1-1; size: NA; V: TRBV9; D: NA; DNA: TGTGCCAGCAGCGTAGATGGGGAGTTCTTTAACACTGAAGCTTTCTTT; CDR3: CASSVDGEFFNTEAFF
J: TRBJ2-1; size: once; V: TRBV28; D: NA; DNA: TGTGCCAGCAGTTCTATCGGGATGGCCCGCCATGAGCAGTTCTTC; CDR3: CASSSIGMARHEQFF
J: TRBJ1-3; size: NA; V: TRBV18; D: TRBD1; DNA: TGTGCCAGCTCACCTGGACAGGGCTCAGGAAACACCATATATTTT; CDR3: CASSPGQGSGNTIYF
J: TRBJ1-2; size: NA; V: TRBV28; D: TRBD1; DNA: TGTGCCAGCCGAAGCCCGGGACAGGGGTCGGGTGGCTACACCTTC; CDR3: CASRSPGQGSGGYTF
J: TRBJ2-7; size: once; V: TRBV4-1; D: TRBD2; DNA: TGCGCCAGCAGCCAAGATGTTGTCGAGGGAGGGTCTCACGAGCAGTACTTC; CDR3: CASSQDVVEGGSHEQYF